The text below deals with one T cell receptor (beta chain). Its target antigen remains unknown. No qualities accompany the bases; no much larger clone lies one base away. This sample was included in a study of T cells after yellow fever vaccination (dated by TCRdb to the late 2010s). A note on the overall study: The SMART-Seq v4 Ultra Low Input RNA kit was used to prepare libraries from fractions with low cell numbers. To track T-cell clones before and after primary and booster YFV17D yellow fever vaccination, bulk TCR alpha and beta repertoires were sequenced longitudinally. Blood samples were taken at several timepoints before and after primary and secondary immunization, and bulk PBMC replicates and cell subsets were isolated. Two healthy male donors, one aged 18 to 30 and one aged 30 to 40 years, were included in the cohort. Study-wide conclusions, independent of this receptor: The study included only two donors, which limits how far the findings can be generalized. Because abundant contaminating clonotypes from the bulk population could be contained in FACS-sorted repertoires, computational filtering was required. The secondary T-cell response was found to be weaker but faster than the primary response, with a peak reached on day 5 rather than on day 15. A small share of clonotypes occurred in both CD4 and CD8 compartments, likely arising from convergent recombination. Most clones expanded after primary vaccination were re-detected after the booster (about 95% of CD4 and approximately 85% of CD8), suggesting broad memory maintenance.

The sample's treatment or condition label, in plain terms: live attenuated yellow fever vaccine strain. A standard Ficoll-Paque protocol was used to isolate PBMCs from peripheral blood. Dynabeads CD4 and CD8 positive selection kits were used to isolate the CD4 and CD8 T-cell fractions. TriZol was used to extract RNA from bulk PBMCs, CD4 and CD8 fractions, and dextramer-positive and dextramer-negative fractions. TCR cDNA was synthesized by 5'RACE template switching, which introduced a universal primer site and unique molecular identifiers. Priming of cDNA synthesis was performed from both the TCR alpha and TCR beta constant segments. Libraries were amplified in two PCR steps, with sample barcodes and sequencing adapters added in the second step. Sequencing of libraries was performed on Illumina HiSeq 2500 (2x100 bp) or NovaSeq (2x150 bp). On the study's bioinformatics: MIGEC handled demultiplexing of reads and collapsing into UMI consensus sequences, while MiXCR performed V(D)J alignment. Vaccine-responding clonotypes were defined with edgeR using replicate PBMC samples, requiring FDR below 0.01 and a log2 fold change above 5 up to day 15. Bulk clonotypes were assigned CD4 or CD8 identity according to which sequenced CD4 or CD8 repertoire held them at higher abundance. TCRdb's own reprocessing of the public reads used fastp at Q25 and MiXCR and kept productive beta chains. Rows are unified per CDR3 protein, each entry keeping the most common DNA and genes. In this record, the V and J calls reflect TCRdb's handling and not the investigators' own analysis. A total of a few hundred thousand distinct CDR3 sequences appear in this sample, 6% to 7.5% of them only once. Together, the top ten hold 0.65% to 0.9% of the sample.

The CDR1 and CDR2 encoded by the germline V gene (reference sequence) are DFQATT and SNEGSKA. The junction shows trimming of 0 bases on V and 5 bases on J, plus 11 bases between the germline ends. The CDR3 has 13 amino acids, counting the end cysteine and phenylalanine. CDR3 DNA is the only sequence kept; it has 39 bases, read in frame from the first base. The rearrangement joined TRBV20-1 to TRBJ2-7; the D gene remains uncertain. The origin of this receptor is a man aged 25-45 years who received the YFV17D yellow fever vaccine. The material sequenced was CD4+ T cells sorted from PBMCs, taken 15 days after the yellow fever booster vaccination. The CDR3 sequence is CSARDWGIHEQYF. The bases read TGCAGTGCTAGAGATTGGGGAATCCACGAGCAGTACTTC.